Listed below are T cell receptor beta chains from one sample, sequenced in a study of blood T cells in healthy people across ages. TCRdb independently ran MiXCR on the 5' RACE reads; one entry per CDR3 protein. Among more than 1,400,000 distinct CDR3 sequences listed, 35% to 45% were seen once. The sample taken for sequencing was blood. Receptor source: a woman younger than 35 in good health. CDR3s include the opening cysteine and the closing phenylalanine or tryptophan. The D gene is left open where the match is weak. The listing skips clone size in some rows; elsewhere it reads once, few, many or a size class.

V: TRBV7-4
D: TRBD2
size: NA
J: TRBJ2-7
DNA: TGTGCCAGCAGCCATCCCCCTGGGGTAGCGGGAGGGCCGAATGAGCAGTACTTC
CDR3: CASSHPPGVAGGPNEQYF

V: TRBV20-1
D: NA
size: few
J: TRBJ2-5
DNA: TGCAGTGCTAGTTGGGGTCTAGGGGTGGAGACCCAGTACTTC
CDR3: CSASWGLGVETQYF

V: TRBV6-1
D: NA
size: few
J: TRBJ1-1
DNA: TGTGCCAGCAGTGAATTAGGGGGTATGGACACTGAAGCTTTCTTT
CDR3: CASSELGGMDTEAFF

V: TRBV6-2/TRBV6-3
D: NA
size: few
J: TRBJ2-4
DNA: TGTGCCAGCAGTTACGGCGGGGTAGCCAAAAACATTCAGTACTTC
CDR3: CASSYGGVAKNIQYF

V: TRBV20-1
D: NA
size: once
J: TRBJ2-5
DNA: TGCAGTGTATCTCCGTCGTCGTCCAATGAGCAGTACTTC
CDR3: CSVSPSSSNEQYF

V: TRBV7-7
D: NA
size: few
J: TRBJ2-1
DNA: TGTGCCAGCAGCCCCCCTGGCGGGGCACCGTACAATGAGCAGTTCTTC
CDR3: CASSPPGGAPYNEQFF

V: TRBV20-1
D: NA
size: once
J: TRBJ2-1
DNA: TGCAGTGCTAGTGCATGGAACAATGAGCAGTTCTTC
CDR3: CSASAWNNEQFF

V: TRBV20-1
D: NA
size: NA
J: TRBJ1-1
DNA: TGCAGTGCTAGAGGATGGACCTCGAACACTGAAGCTTTCTTT
CDR3: CSARGWTSNTEAFF

V: TRBV27
D: TRBD1
size: NA
J: TRBJ1-1
DNA: TGTGCCAGCAGTACCCGACAGGGGATGGCGAACACTGAAGCTTTCTTT
CDR3: CASSTRQGMANTEAFF

V: TRBV4-1
D: TRBD1
size: few
J: TRBJ2-7
DNA: TGCGCCAGCAGCCAAGACACAGGACAGGGGGCCTACGAGCAGTACTTC
CDR3: CASSQDTGQGAYEQYF

V: TRBV6-5
D: TRBD1
size: NA
J: TRBJ1-2
DNA: TGTGCCAGCAGTTACTCGGGACAGGTAGCCTATGGCTACACCTTC
CDR3: CASSYSGQVAYGYTF

V: TRBV20-1
D: NA
size: NA
J: TRBJ2-1
DNA: TGCAGTGCTAGTCTCATGAGGGAGTGGGTTTACAATGAGCAGTTCTTC
CDR3: CSASLMREWVYNEQFF

V: TRBV7-9
D: NA
size: few
J: TRBJ1-4
DNA: TGTGCCAGCAGCTTAGCCAGGGCTGAAAAACTGTTTTTT
CDR3: CASSLARAEKLFF

V: TRBV29-1
D: NA
size: few
J: TRBJ2-5
DNA: TGCAGCGTTGAACTAGGGGGTGAAGAGACCCAGTACTTC
CDR3: CSVELGGEETQYF

V: TRBV20-1
D: NA
size: few
J: TRBJ2-5
DNA: TGCAGTGCTAGCGGGAGCGGTCAAGGAGAGACCCAGTACTTC
CDR3: CSASGSGQGETQYF

V: TRBV5-1
D: NA
size: few
J: TRBJ2-7
DNA: TGCGCCAGCGCCGTGGATCACTCCTACGAGCAGTACTTC
CDR3: CASAVDHSYEQYF

V: TRBV29-1
D: NA
size: NA
J: TRBJ1-2
DNA: TGCAGCGTTGTGGCCCATGAATATGGCTACACCTTC
CDR3: CSVVAHEYGYTF

V: TRBV11-2
D: TRBD2
size: few
J: TRBJ2-7
DNA: TGTGCCAGCAGCTTAGTAATAGCGGGAGGAAACGAGCAGTACTTC
CDR3: CASSLVIAGGNEQYF

V: TRBV2
D: NA
size: NA
J: TRBJ2-5
DNA: TGTGCCAGCAGTGAACTGGGGTGGGAGACCCAGTACTTC
CDR3: CASSELGWETQYF

V: TRBV25-1
D: NA
size: few
J: TRBJ1-1
DNA: TGTGCCAGCAGTGACACATCTGAAGCTTTCTTT
CDR3: CASSDTSEAFF

V: TRBV30
D: NA
size: NA
J: TRBJ1-1
DNA: TGTGCCTGGATGCGGGCCATTCTAACTGAAGCTTTCTTT
CDR3: CAWMRAILTEAFF

V: TRBV20-1
D: TRBD1
size: NA
J: TRBJ2-1
DNA: TGCAGTGCTAGAGATCGGCCCCAGGGGGCTGGGAATGAGCAGTTCTTC
CDR3: CSARDRPQGAGNEQFF

V: TRBV2
D: NA
size: NA
J: TRBJ2-1
DNA: TGTGCCAGCAGTGAATTTACCAGGGTAATCGCCGAGCAGTTCTTC
CDR3: CASSEFTRVIAEQFF

V: TRBV20-1
D: TRBD2
size: few
J: TRBJ2-3
DNA: TGCAGTGCCCGGTATTGGGGACTAGCGGGGGGGCAAGATACGCAGTATTTT
CDR3: CSARYWGLAGGQDTQYF

V: TRBV4-1
D: NA
size: NA
J: TRBJ1-2
DNA: TGCGCCAGCAGCCAAGATTCAGGCGGCGGAGGCTACACCTTC
CDR3: CASSQDSGGGGYTF

V: TRBV15
D: TRBD2
size: NA
J: TRBJ2-5
DNA: TGTGCCACCAGCCCATATCGGTCTAGCGGGAGTAATACCCAGTACTTC
CDR3: CATSPYRSSGSNTQYF

V: TRBV30
D: NA
size: few
J: TRBJ2-7
DNA: TGTGCCTGGAAGTACGAGGGCCACGAGCAGTACTTC
CDR3: CAWKYEGHEQYF

V: TRBV3-1
D: NA
size: NA
J: TRBJ1-1
DNA: TGTGCCAGCAGCCAACGCACAGATAACACTGAAGCTTTCTTT
CDR3: CASSQRTDNTEAFF